A selection of T cell receptor beta chains follows, all from one sample in a study of CD8 T cells in ankylosing spondylitis. TCRdb passed the 5' RACE reads through MiXCR, listing each CDR3 protein once. The data contain 160,000 or so distinct CDR3 sequences, 8.5% to 10% of them seen just once; the ten biggest clones take up about 15%. Sequencing used blood, either unsorted or a sorted T cell fraction (not recorded which). These receptors were obtained from a female donor with ankylosing spondylitis or in good health (not recorded which). CDR3s include the opening cysteine and the closing phenylalanine or tryptophan. The D gene is left open where the match is weak. Not all rows give a size; the values are once, few, many and, for expanded clones, a class.

D gene	J gene	V gene	clone size	CDR3 DNA	CDR3 protein
NA	TRBJ2-7	TRBV19	NA	TGTGCCAGTGAAAGCCGGGACTACGAGCAGTACTTC	CASESRDYEQYF
TRBD1	TRBJ1-2	TRBV9	NA	TGTGCCAGCAGCGCGGGGACAGGGGTATTTCGCTATGGCTACACCTTC	CASSAGTGVFRYGYTF
TRBD2	TRBJ2-3	TRBV7-6	NA	TGTGCCAGCAGCTTACCGAGCGGGGTCCGAGCAGATACGCAGTATTTT	CASSLPSGVRADTQYF
NA	TRBJ2-7	TRBV27	many	TGTGCCAGCAGTTCCCTGGACAGCGGCACCTACGAGCAGTACTTC	CASSSLDSGTYEQYF
NA	TRBJ2-6	TRBV19	NA	TGTGCCAGTAGTTTAGCGACTGGGGCCAACGTCCTGACTTTC	CASSLATGANVLTF
TRBD2	TRBJ2-1	TRBV6-1	few	TGTGCCAGCAGACCAACTAGCGGTAGCTCCTACAATGAGCAGTTCTTC	CASRPTSGSSYNEQFF
NA	TRBJ1-3	TRBV29-1	many	TGCAGCGTTGCTGCGGGTGGAAACACCATATATTTT	CSVAAGGNTIYF
NA	TRBJ1-4	TRBV12-3/TRBV12-4	few	TGTGCCAGCAGTTTAGAGGGGCATGGGGTTAATGAAAAACTGTTTTTT	CASSLEGHGVNEKLFF
NA	TRBJ2-3	TRBV20-1	few	TGCAGTGCTAGAGATCAGGACGCCACAGATACGCAGTATTTT	CSARDQDATDTQYF
TRBD1	TRBJ2-7	TRBV6-5	NA	TGTGCCAGCAGTTCCGGACAGGGGTTCTACGAGCAGTACTTC	CASSSGQGFYEQYF
TRBD1	TRBJ1-1	TRBV4-3	few	TGCGCCAGCAGCCAAGATCGCCCTGGGACAGCCACTGAAGCTTTCTTT	CASSQDRPGTATEAFF
NA	TRBJ2-7	TRBV18	NA	TGTGCCAGCTCACCACTGATATCGGAGGGGTTCGAAGACGAGCAGTACTTC	CASSPLISEGFEDEQYF
TRBD2	TRBJ2-7	TRBV27	few	TGTGCCAGCAGTTTGGCGAGCGGGATAGCCTACGAGCAGTACTTC	CASSLASGIAYEQYF
NA	TRBJ2-5	TRBV4-2	many	TGTGCCAGCAGCCAAGATAGGGCCCAAGAGACCCAGTACTTC	CASSQDRAQETQYF
TRBD2	TRBJ2-1	TRBV9	few	TGTGCCAGCAGCGTCGGGACTAGCGGAGACAATGAGCAGTTCTTC	CASSVGTSGDNEQFF
TRBD2	TRBJ2-1	TRBV7-2	many	TGTGCCTCCAGCGGGGGTTACAATGAGCAGTTCTTC	CASSGGYNEQFF
NA	TRBJ2-1	TRBV6-5	NA	TGTGCCAGCATCACAGACAATGAGCAGTTCTTC	CASITDNEQFF
NA	TRBJ2-7	TRBV11-2	few	TGTGCCAGCAGAGTAGACGGGAACTCCTACGAGCAGTACTTC	CASRVDGNSYEQYF
NA	TRBJ2-7	TRBV27	many	TGTGCCAGCAGTTTATCAGGCTTGGGGGAGCAGTACTTC	CASSLSGLGEQYF
NA	TRBJ2-7	TRBV14	many	TGTGCCAGCAGCCAGATACAGGGTAGCCACGAGCAGTACTTC	CASSQIQGSHEQYF
TRBD2	TRBJ2-1	TRBV20-1	few	TGCAGTGCTAGCTCAACGCGGGAGCACTCCTACAATGAGCAGTTCTTC	CSASSTREHSYNEQFF
NA	TRBJ1-2	TRBV9	few	TGTGCCAGCAGCGTAGACAGACTAGGAGGCTACACCTTC	CASSVDRLGGYTF
NA	TRBJ2-5	TRBV10-2	few	TGCGCCAGCCATGCCGAGGGAGAGACCCAGTACTTC	CASHAEGETQYF
TRBD2	TRBJ2-1	TRBV2	NA	TGTGCCAGCACGGGACTAGCGGGAAGGAATGAGCAGTTCTTC	CASTGLAGRNEQFF
NA	TRBJ1-4	TRBV19	NA	TGTGCCAGTAGTATAGGATCCGGACAGCATGAAAAACTGTTTTTT	CASSIGSGQHEKLFF
TRBD1	TRBJ2-7	TRBV12-3/TRBV12-4	many	TGTGCCAGCAGTCCAGGACAGGCCTACGAGCAGTACTTC	CASSPGQAYEQYF
TRBD2	TRBJ2-1	TRBV12-3/TRBV12-4	NA	TGTGCCAGCAGTCCAGGACTAGCTGCTGAGCAGTTCTTC	CASSPGLAAEQFF
NA	TRBJ2-1	TRBV10-2	few	TGCGCCAGCACTTCCGCCAGCTCCTACAATGAGCAGTTCTTC	CASTSASSYNEQFF
NA	TRBJ2-3	TRBV29-1	many	TGCAGCGTTGGTGAGGGGGTCACAGATACGCAGTATTTT	CSVGEGVTDTQYF
NA	TRBJ2-5	TRBV15	few	TGTGCCACCAGCAGGAGGGGGGGGACACGAAACCAAGAGACCCAGTACTTC	CATSRRGGTRNQETQYF
NA	TRBJ2-1	TRBV10-3	NA	TGTGCCATCAGTGAGAAGGTAGCCCCAAGGTCCAATGAGCAGTTCTTC	CAISEKVAPRSNEQFF
NA	TRBJ2-5	TRBV3-1	NA	TGTGCCAGCTCAGTTGTTCGAGAGACCCAGTACTTC	CASSVVRETQYF
NA	TRBJ2-5	TRBV25-1	NA	TGTGCCAGCGATGGTGGGGGCGGGACACCCGGGGAGACCCAGTACTTC	CASDGGGGTPGETQYF
TRBD2	TRBJ2-2	TRBV12-3/TRBV12-4	few	TGTGCCAGCAGTTTTCGGACTAGTGTGGGTTCCGACGGGGAGCTGTTTTTT	CASSFRTSVGSDGELFF
TRBD2	TRBJ2-2	TRBV12-3/TRBV12-4	NA	TGTGCCAGCAGTCCCCGGGGGGCCGGGGAGCTGTTTTTT	CASSPRGAGELFF
NA	TRBJ1-4	TRBV28	few	TGTGCCAGCAGTACTGACAGTGCAACCCGGCTGCGATATGAAAAACTGTTTTTT	CASSTDSATRLRYEKLFF
TRBD2	TRBJ2-1	TRBV7-7	few	TGTGCTAGCAGCTCTACTCCCTTGGGACTAGCGGACCACAATGAGCAGTTCTTC	CASSSTPLGLADHNEQFF
TRBD2	TRBJ2-1	TRBV7-9	few	TGTGCCAGCAGCTTATACGGGACTAGCCTTACAGCTGAGCAGTTCTTC	CASSLYGTSLTAEQFF
NA	TRBJ2-2	TRBV5-8	many	TGTGCCAGCAAGATTTACACCGGGGAGCTGTTTTTT	CASKIYTGELFF